This T cell receptor (beta chain) was captured in a study of CD8 T cells in ankylosing spondylitis. This CDR3 region has 14 residues. Looked up from germline, CDR1 is DFQATT and CDR2 is SNEGSKA (reference sequence). J was trimmed by 1 base and V by 5 bases; bases with no gene match: 5. The sample holds one count of this clonotype. Its antigen is currently unknown. TCRdb re-analysed the 5' RACE reads in MiXCR, keeping a single row per CDR3 protein. The data show about 800,000 distinct CDR3 sequences, with 12% seen just once and around 0.51% held by the top ten. Study-wide results and caveats: Ankylosing spondylitis blood appeared to be characterized by a TCR beta motif of several highly homologous variants.

The sample consisted of blood, either unsorted or a sorted T cell fraction (not recorded which). The clonotype comes from a male donor with ankylosing spondylitis. The chain couples TRBV20-1 to TRBJ1-2; TRBD1 aligns across 9 bases. The CDR3 region is CSAQRQGGNYGYTF. CDR3 DNA sequence: TGCAGTGCTCAGAGACAGGGGGGTAACTATGGCTACACCTTC.